The clone carrying this T cell receptor (beta chain) was observed at least ten times. Its antigen is currently unknown. The data were obtained in a study of response to subunit inactivated influenza vaccine. TCRdb fed the RT-PCR reads into MiXCR, producing one record per CDR3 protein. This table has 500,000 or so distinct CDR3 sequences, 9.5% to 12% appearing once. General observations from the study: Seasonal influenza vaccination, on each occasion, was suggested by the authors to recruit few new T cells.

CDR1 and CDR2 (germline): MGHDK, SYGVNS. The CDR3 consists of 14 residues. Trimming took 4 bases from V and 2 from J, leaving 12 bases between them. This clonotype was obtained from a man aged 50 to 60 who received an inactivated influenza vaccine. The chain uses TRBV25-1 and TRBJ2-7; D ambiguous. The source material was PBMCs from blood, sampled 35 to 45 days after vaccination. The CDR3: CASSVEDGAYEQYF. Written as DNA, the CDR3 is TGTGCCAGCAGTGTAGAGGACGGAGCCTACGAGCAGTACTTC.